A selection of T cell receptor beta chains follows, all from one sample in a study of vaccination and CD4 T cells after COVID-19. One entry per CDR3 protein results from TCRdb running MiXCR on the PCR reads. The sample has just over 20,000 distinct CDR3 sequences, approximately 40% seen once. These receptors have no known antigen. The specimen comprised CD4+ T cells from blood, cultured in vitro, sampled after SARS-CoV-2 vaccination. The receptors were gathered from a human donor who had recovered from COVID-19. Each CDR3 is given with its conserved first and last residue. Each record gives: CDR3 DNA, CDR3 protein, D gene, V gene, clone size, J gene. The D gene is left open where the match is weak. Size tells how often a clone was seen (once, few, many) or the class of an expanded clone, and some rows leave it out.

cdr3_nt: TGTGCCAGCAGTTTCCAGGGTTCAGAGACCCAGTACTTC
cdr3_aa: CASSFQGSETQYF
d_call: NA
v_call: TRBV12-3/TRBV12-4
clone_size: NA
j_call: TRBJ2-5

cdr3_nt: TGTGCCAGCAGCTTAGGACAGGGGGGCGAGCAGTACTTC
cdr3_aa: CASSLGQGGEQYF
d_call: TRBD1
v_call: TRBV7-7
clone_size: NA
j_call: TRBJ2-7

cdr3_nt: TGTGCCAGCAGCTCGGGACAGGCGAACACTGAAGCTTTCTTT
cdr3_aa: CASSSGQANTEAFF
d_call: TRBD1
v_call: TRBV7-2
clone_size: NA
j_call: TRBJ1-1

cdr3_nt: TGTGCCAGCAGGGGGCAGGGGAATTCACCCCTCCACTTT
cdr3_aa: CASRGQGNSPLHF
d_call: NA
v_call: TRBV6-1
clone_size: NA
j_call: TRBJ1-6

cdr3_nt: TGCGCCAGCAGCTTTTCAGGCTCACAGCCGGGCTACACCTTC
cdr3_aa: CASSFSGSQPGYTF
d_call: NA
v_call: TRBV5-1
clone_size: NA
j_call: TRBJ1-2

cdr3_nt: TGTGCCAGCAGCCGGACCCCGGAGGGCTATGGCTACACCTTC
cdr3_aa: CASSRTPEGYGYTF
d_call: NA
v_call: TRBV7-8
clone_size: NA
j_call: TRBJ1-2

cdr3_nt: TGCAGTGCTAGAGATGGGGCAGGGAACACCGGGGAGCTGTTTTTT
cdr3_aa: CSARDGAGNTGELFF
d_call: NA
v_call: TRBV20-1
clone_size: few
j_call: TRBJ2-2

cdr3_nt: TGCAGAGTCAGTGGTAGCGGTTCCTACGAGCAGTACTTC
cdr3_aa: CRVSGSGSYEQYF
d_call: NA
v_call: TRBV20-1
clone_size: NA
j_call: TRBJ2-7

cdr3_nt: TGTGCCAGTTGGGCCCCGAAGGGGTCGAACACTGAAGCTTTCTTT
cdr3_aa: CASWAPKGSNTEAFF
d_call: NA
v_call: TRBV6-1
clone_size: NA
j_call: TRBJ1-1

cdr3_nt: TGCAGTGCTAGACCTCTGCAGGGGGCAACTGAAGCTTTCTTT
cdr3_aa: CSARPLQGATEAFF
d_call: TRBD1
v_call: TRBV20-1
clone_size: few
j_call: TRBJ1-1

cdr3_nt: TGCGCCAGCAGCCAAGATCTAGCCCCCGAGGCCCAGTACTTC
cdr3_aa: CASSQDLAPEAQYF
d_call: NA
v_call: TRBV4-3
clone_size: NA
j_call: TRBJ2-5

cdr3_nt: TGTGCCACCAGTGATAGTTCAGGGGGCGAAGTTCAGCCCCAGCATTTT
cdr3_aa: CATSDSSGGEVQPQHF
d_call: TRBD1
v_call: TRBV24-1
clone_size: few
j_call: TRBJ1-5

cdr3_nt: TGTGCCAGCAGTTATCTCAGGGTGGGCGAGCAGTACTTC
cdr3_aa: CASSYLRVGEQYF
d_call: NA
v_call: TRBV28
clone_size: NA
j_call: TRBJ2-7

cdr3_nt: TGTGCCAGCAGTCTCGGACAGGGCAACGTCCTGACTTTC
cdr3_aa: CASSLGQGNVLTF
d_call: TRBD1
v_call: TRBV7-3
clone_size: NA
j_call: TRBJ2-6

cdr3_nt: TGTGCCAGCAGTGACCGGCGAGGCTTAGATACGCAGTATTTT
cdr3_aa: CASSDRRGLDTQYF
d_call: NA
v_call: TRBV6-1
clone_size: NA
j_call: TRBJ2-3

cdr3_nt: TGTGCCAGCAGCTTAAGAGCGGGAGGAAACAATGAGCAGTTCTTC
cdr3_aa: CASSLRAGGNNEQFF
d_call: TRBD2
v_call: TRBV7-9
clone_size: NA
j_call: TRBJ2-1

cdr3_nt: TGTAGCGTTGGCCTCCTGGTGGGGACAGGGGTAGGGGAGACCCAGTACTTC
cdr3_aa: CSVGLLVGTGVGETQYF
d_call: TRBD1
v_call: TRBV29-1
clone_size: few
j_call: TRBJ2-5

cdr3_nt: TGCGCCAGCAGCATTGGTCTGGGGCAAGAGACCCAGTACTTC
cdr3_aa: CASSIGLGQETQYF
d_call: NA
v_call: TRBV5-1
clone_size: NA
j_call: TRBJ2-5

cdr3_nt: TGCAGTGCTAGAGGGGAGGGGATCGACTATGGCTACACCTTC
cdr3_aa: CSARGEGIDYGYTF
d_call: NA
v_call: TRBV20-1
clone_size: few
j_call: TRBJ1-2

cdr3_nt: TGCAGTGCCACCCCAGTGAGCCAGACGGGAGACACCATATATTTT
cdr3_aa: CSATPVSQTGDTIYF
d_call: NA
v_call: TRBV20-1
clone_size: NA
j_call: TRBJ1-3

cdr3_nt: TGTGCCAGCAGCTTTGGACAGCAGAATTCACCCCTCCACTTT
cdr3_aa: CASSFGQQNSPLHF
d_call: NA
v_call: TRBV7-9
clone_size: NA
j_call: TRBJ1-6

cdr3_nt: TGTGCCAGCAGTCCACCCCTGAGGAGGCAAGAGACCCAGTACTTC
cdr3_aa: CASSPPLRRQETQYF
d_call: NA
v_call: TRBV27
clone_size: NA
j_call: TRBJ2-5

cdr3_nt: TGTGCCAGCAGTGCCTTGATGAACACTGAAGCTTTCTTT
cdr3_aa: CASSALMNTEAFF
d_call: NA
v_call: TRBV2
clone_size: NA
j_call: TRBJ1-1

cdr3_nt: TGTGCCAGCGGGGGTGCGGGCACAGATACGCAGTATTTT
cdr3_aa: CASGGAGTDTQYF
d_call: NA
v_call: TRBV6-2/TRBV6-3
clone_size: NA
j_call: TRBJ2-3

cdr3_nt: TGTGCCAGCAGCGTAACGTTCGAGCAGTACTTC
cdr3_aa: CASSVTFEQYF
d_call: NA
v_call: TRBV9
clone_size: few
j_call: TRBJ2-7

cdr3_nt: TGCAGTGCTATTGCCGGGACTAGAGGGCCCTACGAGCAGTACTTC
cdr3_aa: CSAIAGTRGPYEQYF
d_call: TRBD2
v_call: TRBV20-1
clone_size: NA
j_call: TRBJ2-7

cdr3_nt: TGTGCCAGCAGTTTCCCGGACGTAAACACTGAAGCTTTCTTT
cdr3_aa: CASSFPDVNTEAFF
d_call: NA
v_call: TRBV6-2/TRBV6-3
clone_size: few
j_call: TRBJ1-1

cdr3_nt: TGTGCCAGCAGCCCGGGACAGGGGGCAACCGGGGAGCTGTTTTTT
cdr3_aa: CASSPGQGATGELFF
d_call: TRBD1
v_call: TRBV7-9
clone_size: few
j_call: TRBJ2-2

cdr3_nt: TGTGCCAGCAGTGAAGGGTTTCTGAATTCACCCCTCCACTTT
cdr3_aa: CASSEGFLNSPLHF
d_call: NA
v_call: TRBV25-1
clone_size: few
j_call: TRBJ1-6

cdr3_nt: TGCAGTGCTAGAGGCAAGAGGGGCTCTGGAAACACCATATATTTT
cdr3_aa: CSARGKRGSGNTIYF
d_call: NA
v_call: TRBV20-1
clone_size: few
j_call: TRBJ1-3

cdr3_nt: TGCAGTGCTAGGACAGTCACGGACTATGGCTACACCTTC
cdr3_aa: CSARTVTDYGYTF
d_call: NA
v_call: TRBV20-1
clone_size: medium-sized
j_call: TRBJ1-2

cdr3_nt: TGCGCCAGCACAACTACAGGGGAAGAGACCCAGTACTTC
cdr3_aa: CASTTTGEETQYF
d_call: TRBD1
v_call: TRBV5-1
clone_size: few
j_call: TRBJ2-5

cdr3_nt: TGTGCCAGCAGCCGTTCGACTTCTCGGATGGGCACCGGGGAGCTGTTTTTT
cdr3_aa: CASSRSTSRMGTGELFF
d_call: NA
v_call: TRBV5-4
clone_size: NA
j_call: TRBJ2-2

cdr3_nt: TGTGCCAGCAGCTTAGCCGCCGGGACAGCTTTGAACACTGAAGCTTTCTTT
cdr3_aa: CASSLAAGTALNTEAFF
d_call: TRBD1
v_call: TRBV11-3
clone_size: few
j_call: TRBJ1-1

cdr3_nt: TGTGCCAGCAGCTTAGGCGGGAGTCGCTACGAGCAGTACTTC
cdr3_aa: CASSLGGSRYEQYF
d_call: TRBD2
v_call: TRBV7-2
clone_size: few
j_call: TRBJ2-7

cdr3_nt: TGTGCCAGCAGCGATTATAGACAGGGCACCCAAGAGACCCAGTACTTC
cdr3_aa: CASSDYRQGTQETQYF
d_call: TRBD1
v_call: TRBV7-2
clone_size: NA
j_call: TRBJ2-5

cdr3_nt: TGTGCCAGCAGTTACCGGGTCCCCGTGGACACTGAAGCTTTCTTT
cdr3_aa: CASSYRVPVDTEAFF
d_call: NA
v_call: TRBV5-6
clone_size: NA
j_call: TRBJ1-1

cdr3_nt: TGTGCCAGTAGCCCGGACAGGGGAGATGGCTACACCTTC
cdr3_aa: CASSPDRGDGYTF
d_call: TRBD1
v_call: TRBV19
clone_size: few
j_call: TRBJ1-2

cdr3_nt: TGTGCCAGCAGTGTCCGGGCCCCTCTTGGAACGAACTACGAGCAGTACTTC
cdr3_aa: CASSVRAPLGTNYEQYF
d_call: NA
v_call: TRBV27
clone_size: NA
j_call: TRBJ2-7

cdr3_nt: TGCAGTGCTAGAGTCGGGACAGGGGGCTCCTACGAGCAGTACTTC
cdr3_aa: CSARVGTGGSYEQYF
d_call: TRBD1
v_call: TRBV20-1
clone_size: few
j_call: TRBJ2-7

cdr3_nt: TGCAGTGCTAGAGTGCGAGGGGGAGCCCAAGAGACCCAGTACTTC
cdr3_aa: CSARVRGGAQETQYF
d_call: NA
v_call: TRBV20-1
clone_size: NA
j_call: TRBJ2-5

cdr3_nt: TGTGCCAGCAGCCCTGGGCAGGGGTATAATTCACCCCTCCACTTT
cdr3_aa: CASSPGQGYNSPLHF
d_call: NA
v_call: TRBV11-2
clone_size: NA
j_call: TRBJ1-6

cdr3_nt: TGTGCCAGCAGCTTTGACCCAGGCGATCAGCCCCAGCATTTT
cdr3_aa: CASSFDPGDQPQHF
d_call: NA
v_call: TRBV7-2
clone_size: few
j_call: TRBJ1-5

cdr3_nt: TGTGCCAGCACCATGTTCGCGGCACCGAACACCGGGGAGCTGTTTTTT
cdr3_aa: CASTMFAAPNTGELFF
d_call: NA
v_call: TRBV6-1
clone_size: few
j_call: TRBJ2-2

cdr3_nt: TGTGCTAGTGGTGCAGGGGGCGATCGTAAACCCCTCCACTTT
cdr3_aa: CASGAGGDRKPLHF
d_call: TRBD1
v_call: TRBV12-5
clone_size: NA
j_call: TRBJ1-6

cdr3_nt: TGCGCCAGCAGCCAAGGGGGACAGGGGGTCTATGGCTACACCTTC
cdr3_aa: CASSQGGQGVYGYTF
d_call: TRBD1
v_call: TRBV4-3
clone_size: NA
j_call: TRBJ1-2

cdr3_nt: TGTGCCAGCAGTTATTCCCGTGGACAGCCCCAGCATTTT
cdr3_aa: CASSYSRGQPQHF
d_call: NA
v_call: TRBV6-2/TRBV6-3
clone_size: NA
j_call: TRBJ1-5

cdr3_nt: TGCAGCGCATACCTGAGGACTAGCGGGGGCAATGAGCAGTTCTTC
cdr3_aa: CSAYLRTSGGNEQFF
d_call: TRBD2
v_call: TRBV20-1
clone_size: few
j_call: TRBJ2-1

cdr3_nt: TGTGCCAGCAGTTACCCCCCTACACAGGGTAACTATGGCTACACCTTC
cdr3_aa: CASSYPPTQGNYGYTF
d_call: NA
v_call: TRBV6-5
clone_size: NA
j_call: TRBJ1-2

cdr3_nt: TGTGCCAGCAGCGCTGACAGAAGTTCACCCCTCCACTTT
cdr3_aa: CASSADRSSPLHF
d_call: NA
v_call: TRBV6-1
clone_size: NA
j_call: TRBJ1-6

cdr3_nt: TGTGCCAGCAGGGAGGACAGGATTTATGGCTACACCTTC
cdr3_aa: CASREDRIYGYTF
d_call: TRBD1
v_call: TRBV2
clone_size: NA
j_call: TRBJ1-2

cdr3_nt: TGTGCCAGCAGCCGAGCGGGGGGGGGCACTGAAGCTTTCTTT
cdr3_aa: CASSRAGGGTEAFF
d_call: NA
v_call: TRBV6-1
clone_size: NA
j_call: TRBJ1-1

cdr3_nt: TGCAGCGGGATTGGGGGGGGTATCACTGAAGCTTTCTTT
cdr3_aa: CSGIGGGITEAFF
d_call: NA
v_call: TRBV29-1
clone_size: NA
j_call: TRBJ1-1

cdr3_nt: TGTGCCAGCGGCACGATTTTGGGGGGCCGGGAGACCCAGTACTTC
cdr3_aa: CASGTILGGRETQYF
d_call: NA
v_call: TRBV9
clone_size: NA
j_call: TRBJ2-5

cdr3_nt: TGTGCCAGCAGCTCGGGACAGGATAAGTATGGCTACACCTTC
cdr3_aa: CASSSGQDKYGYTF
d_call: TRBD1
v_call: TRBV5-4
clone_size: few
j_call: TRBJ1-2

cdr3_nt: TGTGCCAGCAGCTACTCTCAGGGGGGGGTTAACTATGGCTACACCTTC
cdr3_aa: CASSYSQGGVNYGYTF
d_call: TRBD1
v_call: TRBV7-9
clone_size: NA
j_call: TRBJ1-2

cdr3_nt: TGTGCCAGCAGCTTAGACCAGGACAATTCACCCCTCCACTTT
cdr3_aa: CASSLDQDNSPLHF
d_call: NA
v_call: TRBV5-4
clone_size: few
j_call: TRBJ1-6

cdr3_nt: TGCAGTGCTAGAGGGACAGGGCGCGGCTACACCTTC
cdr3_aa: CSARGTGRGYTF
d_call: TRBD1
v_call: TRBV20-1
clone_size: NA
j_call: TRBJ1-2

cdr3_nt: TGTGCCAGTAGTATTCCAGAGCACGAGCAGTACTTC
cdr3_aa: CASSIPEHEQYF
d_call: NA
v_call: TRBV19
clone_size: few
j_call: TRBJ2-7

cdr3_nt: TGTGCCAGCAGCTTCGGACTAGCGGGCAATGAGCAGTTCTTC
cdr3_aa: CASSFGLAGNEQFF
d_call: TRBD2
v_call: TRBV11-2
clone_size: NA
j_call: TRBJ2-1